The 8 T cell receptor beta chains below come from one sample, sequenced in a study of CD8+ T cells in alopecia areata. RNA, once extracted, was reverse transcribed into cDNA for use as the sequencing template. Clones were sequenced by immunoSEQ multiplex PCR, and TCRdb holds only the in-frame ones, with some missing. The sample has approximately 200,000 clones; 45% to 75% are singletons. As to treatment: oral pan-JAK inhibitor, 5-10 mg twice daily. Here the sequenced sample was CD4+ T cells sorted from blood, taken at week 4, from a patient treated with tofacitinib. The receptors stem from a human donor with alopecia areata.

The genes are TRBV7-2 and TRBJ2-3, with D unresolved. Germline V gives CDR1 SGHTA, CDR2 FQGNSA. The V end lost 7 bases, the J end lost 2 bases, and 4 bases lay between the germline ends. The CDR3 is made up of 11 amino acids. CDR3 in DNA: TGTGCCAGCACCTTCACAGATACGCAGTATTTT. Encoded protein: CASTFTDTQYF.

In DNA form, the CDR3 reads TGTGCCAGCAGTGAAACAGGATTTCCCATTTCTGGGGCCAACGTCCTGACTTTC. This sequence encodes CASSETGFPISGANVLTF. The chain links TRBV6-1 to TRBJ2-6; tentatively, D is TRBD1 (5 bases). CDR3 length: 18 amino acids. Trimming left V 2 bases short and J 1 base short, with 15 bases between. Germline assignment: CDR1 MNHNS and CDR2 SASEGT.

The rearrangement uses TRBV2 and TRBJ1-5; unclear D gene. The germline V gene encodes CDR1 SNHLY and CDR2 FYNNEI. V was cut by 4 bases and J by 0 bases, with 7 bases left in between. The CDR3 consists of 14 residues. CDR3 in amino acids: CASSVMGSNQPQHF. The DNA of the CDR3 is TGTGCCAGCAGTGTCATGGGTAGCAATCAGCCCCAGCATTTT.

The chain links TRBV10-3 to TRBJ2-5; 9 positions agree with TRBD1. The CDR3 contains 14 residues. J lost 5 bases, V lost 6 bases, and 7 bases had no gene match. Germline V gene sequence: CDR1 ENHRY, CDR2 SYGVKD. The CDR3 nucleotides read TGTGCCATCAGCAAACAGGGGGCTGGGGAGACCCAGTACTTC. This sequence encodes CAISKQGAGETQYF.

The V gene is TRBV6-5, the J gene TRBJ2-1; tentative D call: TRBD2 (6 bases). Trimming pared 1 base from V and 3 bases from J, leaving 13 bases between. This CDR3 has 16 amino acids. Germline CDR1 is MNHEY and CDR2 is SVGAGI. CDR3 residues: CASSYLGLANYNEQFF. The CDR3 DNA reads as TGTGCCAGCAGTTACTTGGGTCTAGCGAACTACAATGAGCAGTTCTTC.

In nucleotides, the CDR3 is TGCAGCGTTGGGTGGCAGAACTATGGCTACACCTTC. Its protein product is CSVGWQNYGYTF. V and J are TRBV29-1 and TRBJ1-2; D is unclear. Trimming shortened V by 4 bases and J by 2 bases, and 8 bases separated the two germline ends. The germline CDR1 and CDR2 sequences are SQVTM and ANQGSEA. CDR3 length: 12 amino acids.

This chain connects TRBV4-1 to TRBJ2-4, with TRBD1 matching 8 bases. V was pared by 4 bases and J by 6 bases, with 11 bases of the junction left unmatched. This CDR3 contains 16 residues. Germline values: CDR1 MGHRA, CDR2 YSYEKL. The CDR3 is CASSRGYQGAGNIQYF. The CDR3 nucleotides read TGCGCCAGCAGCCGGGGATATCAGGGGGCGGGAAACATTCAGTACTTC.

V and J are TRBV30 and TRBJ1-2; D is unclear. Germline CDR1 GTSNPN, CDR2 SVGIG (reference sequence). V gave up 4 bases and J gave up 8 bases, with 17 bases separating them. The CDR3 runs 13 residues. The CDR3 is CAWKDAGRGGYTF. CDR3 bases: TGTGCCTGGAAGGATGCAGGACGAGGAGGCTACACCTTC.